This TCR beta chain was sequenced for a study of beta chain features in type 1 diabetes. Germline V gene lookup returns CDR1 MGHDK and CDR2 SYGVNS. The CDR3 is 13 amino acids. Trimming cost V 7 bases and J 1 base, with 10 bases left between them. There are a few counts of this clone. Its antigen is unidentified. Study-wide findings and caveats: In all four CD4+ subsets, TCRB CDR3 length was significantly, moderately reduced in type 1 diabetes.

Since all of the isolated RNA was reverse transcribed, expressed TCRB transcripts were what got sequenced. Clones were read by immunoSEQ multiplex PCR, and TCRdb kept only the in-frame ones, dropping some. Of around 250,000 clones listed, about 15% are singletons. One heparinised draw, averaging around 0.12 L, was taken per donor. CD4+ naive, central memory, regulatory and stem cell-like memory subsets were isolated by sorting on CD45RO/CCR7/CD25/CD127/CD95/CD27. This chain links TRBV25-1 with TRBJ1-1; no clear D gene. This TCR was sampled from a young man with type 1 diabetes. Sequencing was done on a sample of naive CD4+ T cells from blood. The CDR3 reads CASNRDTNTEAFF. In DNA, the CDR3 is TGTGCCAGCAATCGGGATACGAACACTGAAGCTTTCTTT. The full variable domain, its missing parts supplied by reference TRBV25-1 and TRBJ1-1, is EADIYQTPRYLVIGTGKKITLECSQTMGHDKMYWYQQDPGMELHLIHYSYGVNSTEKGDLSSESTVSRIRTEHFPLTLESARPSHTSQYLCASNRDTNTEAFFGQGTRLTVV.